This is a list of T cell receptor beta chains from one sample in a study of CD8 T cells in Susac syndrome. Each CDR3 protein gets one entry after TCRdb re-called the immunoSEQ multiplex PCR reads with MiXCR. The sample has 200,000 to 250,000 distinct CDR3 sequences, approximately 95% seen once. Sample: CD4+ T cells from PBMCs. These receptors all stem from a human donor with multiple sclerosis. CDR3s include the opening cysteine and the closing phenylalanine or tryptophan. The D gene is left open where the match is weak. The size of a clone is reported for some rows only, either as once, few or many, or as a class for expanded clones.

TRBV24-1,NA,TRBD1,TRBJ2-7,CATSDLCGTGIPHYEQYF,TGTGCCACCAGTGATTTGTGTGGGACAGGGATTCCGCACTACGAGCAGTACTTC
TRBV20-1,NA,NA,TRBJ2-1,CSAKDPARSYNEQFF,TGCAGTGCAAAAGACCCAGCCAGGTCCTACAATGAGCAGTTCTTC
TRBV6-5,once,TRBD2,TRBJ2-7,CASSYPGIAGIYEQYF,TGTGCCAGCAGTTACCCGGGGATAGCGGGGATCTACGAGCAGTACTTC
TRBV11-2,NA,NA,TRBJ2-7,CASSSRQVAYEQYF,TGTGCCAGCAGCTCCAGACAGGTCGCCTACGAGCAGTACTTC
TRBV7-2,NA,TRBD1,TRBJ1-4,CASSPAGGGEKLFF,TGTGCCAGCAGCCCCGCAGGGGGGGGTGAAAAACTGTTTTTT
TRBV6-4,NA,NA,TRBJ1-1,CASREQGNTEAFF,TGTGCCAGCAGGGAACAGGGGAACACTGAAGCTTTCTTT
TRBV3-1,NA,NA,TRBJ2-1,CASSQGGLYNEQFF,TGTGCCAGCAGCCAAGGGGGTTTGTACAATGAGCAGTTCTTC
TRBV3-1,NA,NA,TRBJ2-7,CASSPGHLYEQYF,TGTGCCAGCAGCCCGGGACACCTCTACGAGCAGTACTTC
TRBV27,NA,NA,TRBJ2-7,CASSSEGRDEQYF,TGTGCCAGCAGTTCGGAGGGTCGGGACGAGCAGTACTTC
TRBV12-3/TRBV12-4,NA,NA,TRBJ2-3,CASSLAGRSTDTQYF,TGTGCCAGCAGTTTAGCAGGGCGCTCCACAGATACGCAGTATTTT
TRBV5-4,NA,TRBD2,TRBJ2-5,CASSSGGRGETQYF,TGTGCCAGCAGCTCTGGCGGGAGAGGAGAGACCCAGTACTTC
TRBV24-1,once,NA,TRBJ2-5,CATSDPGHPAETQYF,TGTGCCACCAGTGACCCGGGCCATCCAGCGGAGACCCAGTACTTC
TRBV29-1,NA,TRBD2,TRBJ2-1,CSSSGTRGNNEQFF,TGCAGCTCCTCGGGGACTAGGGGAAACAATGAGCAGTTCTTC
TRBV2,NA,NA,TRBJ2-1,CASSEGGIRLGPGF,TGTGCCAGCAGTGAAGGCGGGATCCGCCTTGGTCCGGGCTTC
TRBV15,once,NA,TRBJ1-1,CATNSRGSRTEAFF,TGTGCCACCAACTCTAGAGGGAGTAGAACTGAAGCTTTCTTT
TRBV25-1,NA,NA,TRBJ1-1,CASRTAVNTEAFF,TGTGCCAGCCGTACGGCAGTGAACACTGAAGCTTTCTTT
TRBV2,NA,NA,TRBJ2-5,CASSETLATETQYF,TGTGCCAGCAGTGAGACCCTAGCCACAGAGACCCAGTACTTC
TRBV29-1,NA,TRBD1,TRBJ2-7,CSVNRGQDEQYF,TGCAGCGTAAACAGGGGGCAGGACGAGCAGTACTTC
TRBV3-1,NA,TRBD2,TRBJ2-7,CASSSRTSGTTYEQYF,TGTGCCAGCAGCTCACGGACTAGCGGAACTACCTACGAGCAGTACTTC
TRBV27,NA,TRBD1,TRBJ1-2,CASSPRQGAATNYGYTF,TGTGCCAGCAGTCCACGACAGGGGGCGGCGACTAACTATGGCTACACCTTC
TRBV20-1,NA,TRBD2,TRBJ2-4,CSARRKQRGGRNIQYF,TGCAGTGCTAGGCGGAAACAGCGGGGGGGCAGAAACATTCAGTACTTC
TRBV12-3/TRBV12-4,few,TRBD1,TRBJ1-2,CASSLEGGSYGYTF,TGTGCCAGCAGTTTAGAAGGGGGCTCCTATGGCTACACCTTC
TRBV28,NA,TRBD2,TRBJ2-5,CASSRSSGRDWETQYF,TGTGCCAGCAGTCGGAGTAGCGGGAGGGACTGGGAGACCCAGTACTTC
TRBV4-1,NA,TRBD2,TRBJ2-1,CASSQIPRTSGSSYNEQFF,TGCGCCAGCAGCCAAATTCCTAGGACTAGCGGGAGTTCCTACAATGAGCAGTTCTTC
TRBV29-1,once,NA,TRBJ2-3,CSVEAFGTQYF,TGCAGCGTTGAAGCTTTTGGTACGCAGTATTTT
TRBV20-1,NA,TRBD2,TRBJ2-7,CSASPWTSVYEQYF,TGCAGTGCTAGTCCCTGGACTAGCGTGTACGAGCAGTACTTC
TRBV23-1,NA,NA,TRBJ2-7,CAIWGILYEQYF,TGCGCCATCTGGGGGATTCTCTACGAGCAGTACTTC